These 26 T cell receptor beta chains were all obtained from the same sample, sequenced in a study of beta chain features in type 1 diabetes. General study points: Moderate yet significant TCRB CDR3 shortening was seen in Type 1 diabetes patients in all four CD4+ subsets.

Their recognized antigens are unknown. The authors reverse transcribed all of the isolated RNA, so sequencing captured expressed TCRB transcripts. Libraries were prepared by immunoSEQ multiplex PCR; TCRdb keeps only in-frame clonotypes and omits some of them. The repertoire has roughly 150,000 clones, roughly 8% of them found once; the top ten carry about 1%. The material sequenced was central memory CD4+ T cells from blood. The source is a woman aged 40 to 49 with type 1 diabetes.

The V and J genes are TRBV28 and TRBJ2-1, with D perhaps TRBD1 (6 bases). This CDR3 region has 12 residues. The V end lost 5 bases, the J end lost 6 bases, and 8 bases lay between the germline ends. Looked up from germline, CDR1 is MDHEN and CDR2 is SYDVKM. CDR3 nucleotides: TGTGCCAGCAGTCGGGACACCAATGAGCAGTTCTTC. It translates to CASSRDTNEQFF.

This clone was seen a handful of times. V usage is TRBV5-6 and J usage is TRBJ1-5; tentative D call: TRBD1 (6 bases). The CDR3 consists of 14 residues. Trimming removed 4 bases at V and 4 bases at J, with 12 bases between. The germline V gene encodes CDR1 SGHDT and CDR2 YYEEEE. CDR3 bases: TGTGCCAGCAGCCGTGGACAGCGTAATCAGCCCCAGCATTTT. It yields the protein CASSRGQRNQPQHF.

This chain links TRBV5-1 with TRBJ1-1; no clear D gene. Germline CDR1 SGHRS, CDR2 YFSETQ. V lost 4 bases to trimming and J lost 8 bases, with 18 bases between them. The CDR3 is 14 amino acids. The CDR3 DNA reads TGCGCCAGCAGCGATGGAACCTCGGCGGGCGAAGCTTTCTTT. Its translation is CASSDGTSAGEAFF.

There are many counts of this clone. J is TRBJ2-3 and V is TRBV5-4; 7 nucleotides line up with TRBD2. The CDR3 loop spans 14 amino acids. V shed 9 bases, J shed 6 bases, and the junction held 13 bases outside the gene matches. From germline, CDR1 is SGHNT and CDR2 YYREEE (reference sequence). The CDR3 is CATDDSGAGDTQYF. CDR3 DNA sequence: TGTGCCACCGACGACAGCGGGGCGGGTGATACGCAGTATTTT.

This clone has just a few counts. The J gene is TRBJ2-1, the V gene TRBV11-2; 8 bases are shared with TRBD2. CDR3 length: 15 residues. J was trimmed by 2 bases and V by 5 bases; bases with no gene match: 5. Germline CDR1 reads SGHAT; CDR2 reads FQNNGV. CDR3 DNA sequence: TGTGCCAGCAGCGCCTTAGCGGGGCCCTACAATGAGCAGTTCTTC. It translates to CASSALAGPYNEQFF.

The sample holds many counts of this clone. This chain joins TRBV15 and TRBJ2-5; D is undetermined. The CDR3 is 11 amino acids. Germline V CDR1 and CDR2: LNHNV, YYDKDF (reference sequence). V was shortened by 3 bases and J by 8 bases, with 7 bases between the two germline ends. The CDR3 DNA reads TGTGCCACCAGCAGTTCGTCTACCCAGTACTTC. It encodes CATSSSSTQYF.

This clone was seen more than once but under ten times. This chain connects TRBV28 to TRBJ2-5, with TRBD2 matching over 11 bases. Germline V gene data show CDR1 as MDHEN and CDR2 as SYDVKM. There are 17 residues in the CDR3. The junction had 12 bases not matched to a gene; V was cut back by 4 bases and J by 5 bases. The CDR3, as DNA: TGTGCCAGCAGTTCCGGGACTAGCGGACTCCGAGGGGAGACCCAGTACTTC. Residues: CASSSGTSGLRGETQYF.

CDR3 in DNA: TGTGCCAGCAGCTACCCCCAGGGTCAGAGCAATCAGCCCCAGCATTTT. This codes for CASSYPQGQSNQPQHF. The chain combines TRBV28 with TRBJ1-5; D might be TRBD1 (5 bases). V lost 6 bases and J lost 1, with 16 bases in between. The length of the CDR3 is 16 residues. The germline V gene encodes CDR1 MDHEN and CDR2 SYDVKM.

The CDR3 nucleotides read TGCGCCAGCAGCAAAAGATCGACAGGGCAGAACACTGAAGCTTTCTTT. Its protein product is CASSKRSTGQNTEAFF. This chain uses TRBV4-1 with TRBJ1-1, with 7 bases aligning to TRBD1. V dropped 5 bases and J dropped 1; count of bases not matched to a gene: 10. Germline CDR1 is MGHRA and CDR2 is YSYEKL. This CDR3 contains 16 residues.

This clone appeared a few times. The rearrangement joins TRBV29-1 to TRBJ2-5, with D maybe TRBD2 (6 bases). V shed 3 bases and J shed 4 bases, with 18 bases lying between them. This CDR3 is built from 15 residues. Germline assignment: CDR1 SQVTM and CDR2 ANQGSEA. The CDR3 DNA is TGCAGCGTTGACAAGTCAGCGGGTTGGGGAGAGACCCAGTACTTC. Translating gives CSVDKSAGWGETQYF.

The table lists this clone with a few counts. The chain couples TRBV19 to TRBJ1-4; D possibly corresponds to TRBD1 (5 bases). Germline values: CDR1 LNHDA, CDR2 SQIVND (reference sequence). Trimming stripped 7 bases from V and 5 bases from J, with 11 bases between. The length of the CDR3 is 13 residues. The CDR3 DNA follows: TGTGCCAGTACCCGGTACAGGAATGAAAAACTGTTTTTT. Amino acid sequence: CASTRYRNEKLFF.

In this sample, this clone turned up a few times. The chain is built from TRBV7-2 and TRBJ2-5; possible D gene TRBD1, 6 bases. V lost 4 bases and J lost 0, with 15 bases in between. From germline, CDR1 is SGHTA and CDR2 FQGNSA. CDR3 length equals 16 residues. The CDR3 spells CASSSSGTLYQETQYF. CDR3 DNA: TGTGCCAGCAGCTCGTCCGGGACACTGTACCAAGAGACCCAGTACTTC.

This clone was seen a handful of times. The CDR3 nucleotides read TGTGCCAGCGAGACTTCAGCGGGCCGCCAAGAGACCCAGTACTTC. It codes for CASETSAGRQETQYF. The chain joins TRBV28 to TRBJ2-5; perhaps TRBD2 as D (6 bases). Trimming removed 8 bases from V and 1 base from J, with 17 bases in between. Germline V gene sequence: CDR1 MDHEN, CDR2 SYDVKM. This CDR3 has 15 amino acids. Variable domain in full (rest from reference TRBV28 and TRBJ2-5): DVKVTQSSRYLVKRTGEKVFLECVQDMDHENMFWYRQDPGLGLRLIYFSYDVKMKEKGDIPEGYSVSREKKERFSLILESASTNQTSMYLCASETSAGRQETQYFGPGTRLLVL.

This clone was seen more than once but under ten times. The CDR3 coding sequence is TGTGCCAGCAGCGCGGACAGGGTAGGGCCTGGAGGCTACACCTTC. Amino acids: CASSADRVGPGGYTF. The chain recombines TRBV7-2 with TRBJ1-2; 8 bases agree with TRBD1. The germline V gene has CDR1 SGHTA and CDR2 FQGNSA. Trimming at V came to 5 bases and at J to 8 bases, leaving 13 bases not matched to a gene. CDR3 length equals 15 residues.

The chain carries TRBV4-1 and TRBJ2-7; D may be TRBD1 (6 bases). V lost 0 bases, J lost 2 bases, and 17 bases lay in between. The CDR3 covers 17 residues. CDR1 and CDR2 from the germline V gene are MGHRA and YSYEKL. DNA for the CDR3: TGCGCCAGCAGCCAAGATAGACCACTCGGGACAACCTACGAGCAGTACTTC. Amino acids: CASSQDRPLGTTYEQYF.

The chain employs TRBV7-2 and TRBJ1-1; TRBD1 might be the D (5 bases). V was cut by 4 bases and J by 3 bases, with 15 bases left in between. CDR1 and CDR2 from the germline V gene are SGHTA and FQGNSA. The CDR3 has 15 amino acids. This CDR3 reads CASSSVGLGDTEAFF. The CDR3 DNA is TGTGCCAGCAGCTCTGTGGGGCTCGGCGACACTGAAGCTTTCTTT.

This clone was detected a few times. The V gene is TRBV14, the J gene TRBJ1-4; a possible D gene is TRBD1 (5 bases). Germline CDR1 and CDR2: SGHDN and FVKESK. CDR3 size: 13 residues. Trimming left V 0 bases short and J 12 bases short, with 11 bases between. CDR3 nucleotide sequence: TGTGCCAGCAGCCAAGAGGGGCACCGGGAACTGTTTTTT. Protein sequence: CASSQEGHRELFF.

The V call is TRBV7-2, the J call TRBJ1-2; 7 bases are shared with TRBD1. The CDR3 has 15 amino acids. Germline CDR1 and CDR2: SGHTA and FQGNSA. Trimming at V came to 8 bases and at J to 8 bases, leaving 17 bases not matched to a gene. CDR3 protein: CASREGQPGPGGYTF. CDR3 DNA: TGTGCCAGCCGCGAGGGACAGCCTGGGCCTGGAGGCTACACCTTC.

As DNA, the CDR3 is TGTGCCAGCACACGGGTCCAGACTAATTCACCCCTCCACTTT. This sequence encodes CASTRVQTNSPLHF. The chain recombines TRBV6-5 with TRBJ1-6; no reliable D call. The CDR3 loop spans 14 amino acids. Trimming took 7 bases from V and 6 from J, leaving 13 bases between them. The germline V gene encodes CDR1 MNHEY and CDR2 SVGAGI.

This clone was counted between two and nine times. This chain links TRBV6-6 with TRBJ2-7; D is perhaps TRBD1 (6 bases). Germline values: CDR1 MNHNY, CDR2 SVGAGI (reference sequence). With 5 bases removed from V and 4 bases from J, the gap between germline ends came to 21 bases. This CDR3 has 16 residues. The DNA of the CDR3 is TGTGCCAGCAGTACCCCTAACAGGGATCCTACATACGAGCAGTACTTC. This gives the protein CASSTPNRDPTYEQYF.

In this sample, this clone turned up many times. Other nucleotide sequences from this sample produce the same CDR3. The V gene is TRBV28, the J gene TRBJ2-5, with D perhaps TRBD1 (5 bases). The CDR3 totals 14 residues. Trimming left V 2 bases short and J 5 bases short, with 12 bases between. The germline gives CDR1 MDHEN, CDR2 SYDVKM. CDR3: CASSLLQGRETQYF. For the CDR3, the DNA is TGTGCCAGCAGTTTACTGCAGGGTAGGGAGACCCAGTACTTC.

This clone was detected a few times. The V call is TRBV5-4, the J call TRBJ2-7; 10 positions match TRBD1. Germline assignment: CDR1 SGHNT and CDR2 YYREEE (reference sequence). After removal of 5 bases from V and 6 bases from J, the junction contained 8 bases not matched to a gene. This CDR3 region has 14 residues. CDR3 protein: CASSFGTGVGEQYF. The CDR3 nucleotides are TGTGCCAGCAGTTTCGGGACAGGGGTTGGCGAGCAGTACTTC.

On this clone: Additional DNA sequences in this sample encode the identical CDR3. This chain connects TRBV4-1 to TRBJ1-5, with unresolved D. Germline lookup yields CDR1 MGHRA and CDR2 YSYEKL. The V end lost 0 bases, the J end lost 1 base, and 4 bases lay between the germline ends. This CDR3 has 14 residues. The CDR3 reads CASSQEGSNQPQHF. Written as DNA, the CDR3 is TGCGCCAGCAGCCAAGAGGGCAGCAATCAGCCCCAGCATTTT.

The V gene is TRBV2, the J gene TRBJ1-4, with TRBD1 as a possible D gene (5 bases). The CDR3 runs to 16 residues. The V gene's germline CDR1 is SNHLY and CDR2 FYNNEI. The germline V and J ends were trimmed by 3 bases and 7 bases, with 18 bases remaining between them. In nucleotides, the CDR3 is TGTGCCAGCAGTGATGGGCAGGGACTAATTGGTGAAAAACTGTTTTTT. Translated, it gives CASSDGQGLIGEKLFF. The full variable domain, completed using reference TRBV2 and TRBJ1-4, is EPEVTQTPSHQVTQMGQEVILRCVPISNHLYFYWYRQILGQKVEFLVSFYNNEISEKSEIFDDQFSVERPDGSNFTLKIRSTKLEDSAMYFCASSDGQGLIGEKLFFGSGTQLSVL.

This clone has more than one count but fewer than ten. The genes are TRBV20-1 and TRBJ1-1; D remains ambiguous. Germline V lookup: CDR1 DFQATT, CDR2 SNEGSKA (reference sequence). Trimming cost V 2 bases and J 8 bases, with 6 bases left between them. The CDR3 loop spans 10 amino acids. CDR3 nucleotides: TGCAGTGCTAGACGACAAGAAGCTTTCTTT. Translation gives CSARRQEAFF.

The genes are TRBV19 and TRBJ2-5; TRBD1 agrees at 8 bases. This CDR3 contains 15 residues. The ends lost 4 bases at V and 4 bases at J; junction bases unmatched: 8. The germline CDR1 and CDR2 sequences are LNHDA and SQIVND (reference sequence). The CDR3 nucleotides are TGTGCCAGTAGTAGGATGACAGGGGAGAGAGAGACCCAGTACTTC. This sequence encodes CASSRMTGERETQYF.